This T cell receptor beta chain is from a study of cytomegalovirus exposure and HLA in healthy donors. TCRdb's copy holds only in-frame clones and misses some; the assay was immunoSEQ multiplex PCR. Among tens of thousands of clones listed, around 94% were seen once. Per the germline V gene, CDR1 is MNHEY and CDR2 is SVGAGI. The CDR3 has 14 amino acids. After removal of 4 bases from V and 5 bases from J, the junction contained 7 bases not matched to a gene. A roughly 120-subject validation cohort, separate from the approximately 720-subject first cohort, supplied the donors. Material for sequencing was PBMCs. The chain couples TRBV6-5 to TRBJ1-2; 7 bases line up with TRBD1. The sequence was obtained from a woman under 30 in good health and CMV-seropositive. The CDR3 loop reads CASSSTLTGYGYTF. CDR3 sequence (DNA): TGTGCCAGCAGTTCCACACTGACAGGGTATGGCTACACCTTC.